Described below is a single TCR beta chain sequence and its context. These data originate in a study of T cell repertoires in cytomegalovirus infection. TCRdb re-derived calls from the reads in MiXCR, one entry per CDR3 protein. The sample includes around 190,000 distinct CDR3 sequences, 13% to 15% of them seen just once. The CDR3 consists of 10 residues. V was cut by 10 bases and J by 4 bases, with 7 bases left in between. Germline V gene lookup returns CDR1 ENHRY and CDR2 SYGVKD. This TCR derives from a human donor in good health (CMV status not recorded). Some clones in this sample may be carry-over from other donors' samples. The V and J genes are TRBV10-3 and TRBJ1-1; D is ambiguous. Sequenced: PBMCs. The CDR3 sequence: CASLGTEAFF. CDR3 DNA sequence: TGTGCCAGCCTCGGCACTGAAGCTTTCTTT.